A single sample gave rise to the 24 T cell receptor beta chains below, sequenced in a study of cytomegalovirus exposure and HLA in healthy donors. The study ran its PCR with 60 Vbeta and 13 Jbeta primers. Profiling relied on immunoSEQ multiplex PCR, and the TCRdb table lists in-frame clones only, not all of them. This table holds around 190,000 clones, about 81% found once. The sequenced sample consisted of PBMCs. The receptor set was obtained from a man aged 30 to 45 in good health and CMV-seropositive.

This clone was picked up one time. This chain uses TRBV5-4 with TRBJ2-1, with TRBD2 as a possible D gene (5 bases). Germline V gene lookup returns CDR1 SGHNT and CDR2 YYREEE (reference sequence). The V end was cut by 1 base, the J end by 10 bases, with 9 bases between. This CDR3 spans 12 amino acids. The CDR3 region has the DNA TGTGCCAGCAGCTTGATGACTACCGAGCAGTTCTTC. This sequence encodes CASSLMTTEQFF. Drawing the rest from reference TRBV5-4 and TRBJ2-1, the complete variable domain is ETGVTQSPTHLIKTRGQQVTLRCSSQSGHNTVSWYQQALGQGPQFIFQYYREEENGRGNFPPRFSGLQFPNYSSELNVNALELDDSALYLCASSLMTTEQFFGPGTRLTVL.

The rearrangement joins TRBV6-5 to TRBJ1-2, with 7 positions matching TRBD1. The V gene's germline CDR1 is MNHEY and CDR2 SVGAGI. The CDR3 is 14 amino acids. With 10 bases clipped from V and 3 bases from J, the junction kept 11 bases outside the gene matches. The CDR3 DNA reads as TGTGCCACCTCAACCGGGGACAGCTACTATGGCTACACCTTC. This sequence encodes CATSTGDSYYGYTF.

This chain connects TRBV14 to TRBJ2-7; TRBD1 aligns across 8 bases. Germline CDR1 SGHDN, CDR2 FVKESK. V shed 1 base and J 3 bases; nucleotides not matched to a gene: 5. This CDR3 has 15 amino acids. The CDR3 loop is CASSQGAGGFYEQYF. CDR3 coding DNA: TGTGCCAGCAGCCAAGGGGCAGGGGGCTTCTACGAGCAGTACTTC.

The chain employs TRBV5-4 and TRBJ1-1; perhaps TRBD1 as D (5 bases). Germline V gene sequence: CDR1 SGHNT, CDR2 YYREEE (reference sequence). The CDR3 covers 13 residues. Trimming removed 3 bases from V and 0 bases from J, with 6 bases in between. In DNA, the CDR3 is TGTGCCAGCAGCTCGGACATGAACACTGAAGCTTTCTTT. This gives the protein CASSSDMNTEAFF.

The chain carries TRBV4-1 and TRBJ1-2; 7 bases align to TRBD1. The CDR3 spans 16 residues. V gave up 0 bases and J gave up 4 bases; unmatched junction bases: 8. CDR1 is MGHRA, CDR2 YSYEKL, per germline. The CDR3 nucleotides read TGCGCCAGCAGCCAAGATCCTACGGGACAGAGCTATGGCTACACCTTC. Amino acids: CASSQDPTGQSYGYTF.

A few counts support this clone. V and J are TRBV6-1 and TRBJ2-5; 7 nucleotides align to TRBD2. With 10 bases clipped from V and 9 bases from J, the junction kept 14 bases outside the gene matches. The CDR3 totals 13 residues. CDR1 is MNHNS, CDR2 SASEGT, per germline. The chain's CDR3 is CATYGTTSLAQYF. CDR3 coding DNA: TGTGCCACCTATGGGACTACCAGTCTCGCCCAGTACTTC.

The rearrangement links TRBV4-1 to TRBJ1-5; the D is unclear. Trimming took 4 bases from V and 2 from J, leaving 12 bases between them. The germline CDR1 and CDR2 sequences are MGHRA and YSYEKL. This CDR3 contains 15 residues. The DNA of the CDR3 is TGCGCCAGCAGCCCAGGTGGCCACGGCAATCAGCCCCAGCATTTT. Residues: CASSPGGHGNQPQHF.

The chain carries TRBV4-1 and TRBJ2-2; 8 nucleotides agree with TRBD1. The CDR3 sequence is 19 residues long. The V gene's germline CDR1 is MGHRA and CDR2 YSYEKL. V lost 3 bases and J lost 0; bases outside the gene matches: 12. The CDR3 sequence: CASSQIGGGDRTNTGELFF. For the CDR3, the DNA is TGCGCCAGCAGCCAGATAGGGGGCGGGGACAGGACGAACACCGGGGAGCTGTTTTTT.

The V call is TRBV28, the J call TRBJ2-5, with TRBD2 as a possible D gene (5 bases). The V gene's germline CDR1 is MDHEN and CDR2 SYDVKM. The CDR3 is made up of 15 amino acids. Trimming took off 5 bases at V and 2 bases at J, with 15 bases between the two ends. The CDR3 coding sequence is TGTGCCAGCAGTCCCCCCCGAGGGCTACAAGAGACCCAGTACTTC. As protein: CASSPPRGLQETQYF.

The V gene is TRBV28, the J gene TRBJ2-7; TRBD1 matches at 9 bases. The CDR3 has 15 residues. CDR1 and CDR2 (germline): MDHEN, SYDVKM. V lost 6 bases and J lost 2; bases outside the gene matches: 8. The CDR3 sequence is CASSSRDRATYEQYF. CDR3 bases: TGTGCCAGCAGCTCCCGGGACAGGGCAACCTACGAGCAGTACTTC.

The chain carries TRBV29-1 and TRBJ1-3; no firm D call. This CDR3 has 13 amino acids. Deletions cut 6 bases from V and 2 bases from J, with 11 bases between. Germline V gives CDR1 SQVTM, CDR2 ANQGSEA. The CDR3 protein is CSVAGSAGNTIYF. The CDR3 bases are TGCAGCGTAGCGGGGAGTGCTGGAAACACCATATATTTT.

Only a few counts were recorded for this clone. V usage is TRBV4-1 and J usage is TRBJ2-3, with 7 bases lining up with TRBD2. V shed 4 bases and J 2 bases; nucleotides not matched to a gene: 9. Germline CDR1 reads MGHRA; CDR2 reads YSYEKL. The CDR3 runs to 16 residues. The CDR3 region is CASSPRGDLNTDTQYF. CDR3 bases: TGCGCCAGCAGCCCCCGGGGGGACTTGAACACAGATACGCAGTATTTT.

A single count supports this clone. CDR3: CASSYTSGSRYEQFF. CDR3 sequence (DNA): TGTGCCAGCAGTTACACTAGCGGGAGTCGGTATGAGCAGTTCTTC. The V call is TRBV6-5, the J call TRBJ2-1, with TRBD2 identical over 11 bases. Germline V gene sequence: CDR1 MNHEY, CDR2 SVGAGI. The CDR3 spans 15 residues. The trim removed 2 bases at V and 8 bases at J, leaving 5 bases unmatched.

The gene calls are TRBV7-6 and TRBJ2-2; TRBD2 aligns across 8 bases. In germline, CDR1 is SGHVS, CDR2 FNYEAQ. V dropped 1 base and J dropped 7; count of bases not matched to a gene: 11. This CDR3 is built from 17 residues. CDR3 amino acids: CASSLGAWDGRGGELFF. The CDR3 DNA reads TGTGCCAGCAGCTTAGGAGCCTGGGACGGGAGGGGCGGGGAGCTGTTTTTT.

The CDR3 region is CASSQDKGGNYGYTF. In DNA form, the CDR3 reads TGCGCCAGCAGCCAAGATAAAGGGGGAAACTATGGCTACACCTTC. V gene TRBV4-3 combines with J gene TRBJ1-2; D might be TRBD1 (6 bases). The CDR3 length is 15 residues. In germline, CDR1 is LGHNA, CDR2 YSLEER. V lost 0 bases and J 2 bases, leaving 10 bases between the germline ends.

This clone was counted a single time. V usage is TRBV27 and J usage is TRBJ1-2; 7 bases line up with TRBD1. CDR1 and CDR2 from the germline V gene are MNHEY and SMNVEV (reference sequence). This CDR3 is built from 14 residues. V was clipped by 6 bases and J by 0 bases; unmatched bases: 4. The CDR3 DNA reads as TGTGCCAGCAGCCCAGACAGGGCTAACTATGGCTACACCTTC. Protein product: CASSPDRANYGYTF.

The chain has TRBV19 and TRBJ1-2, with 7 bases lining up with TRBD1. This CDR3 has 15 amino acids. Per germline, CDR1 LNHDA and CDR2 SQIVND (reference sequence). J gave up 0 bases and V 10 bases, and 11 bases lay outside the gene matches. CDR3 protein: CATEGQPRANYGYTF. The CDR3 DNA reads TGTGCCACCGAGGGACAGCCGAGAGCTAACTATGGCTACACCTTC. Using reference TRBV19 and TRBJ1-2 for the parts outside the CDR3, the full variable domain is DGGITQSPKYLFRKEGQNVTLSCEQNLNHDAMYWYRQDPGQGLRLIYYSQIVNDFQKGDIAEGYSVSREKKESFPLTVTSAQKNPTAFYLCATEGQPRANYGYTFGSGTRLTVV.

The rearrangement links TRBV5-1 to TRBJ2-5; 8 bases align to TRBD1. Germline V lookup: CDR1 SGHRS, CDR2 YFSETQ. This CDR3 spans 16 amino acids. V shed 2 bases, J shed 4 bases, and the junction held 10 bases outside the gene matches. CDR3 sequence: CASSFSGQGQGETQYF. The CDR3 bases are TGCGCCAGCAGCTTTTCCGGACAGGGTCAGGGAGAGACCCAGTACTTC.

The J gene is TRBJ2-5, the V gene TRBV28; TRBD2 is a possible D gene (6 bases). Looked up from germline, CDR1 is MDHEN and CDR2 is SYDVKM. The CDR3 is 14 residues long. V gave up 7 bases and J gave up 0 bases, with 12 bases separating them. The CDR3 nucleotides read TGTGCCAGCAAACCGGAGGGAAACCAAGAGACCCAGTACTTC. As protein: CASKPEGNQETQYF.

The chain carries TRBV5-4 and TRBJ1-4; D perhaps matches TRBD1 (6 bases). V was cut by 0 bases and J by 0 bases, with 15 bases left in between. Looked up from germline, CDR1 is SGHNT and CDR2 is YYREEE (reference sequence). CDR3 length: 18 amino acids. The CDR3 here is CASSLGGHPVATNEKLFF. CDR3 DNA sequence: TGTGCCAGCAGCTTGGGGGGACACCCAGTTGCAACTAATGAAAAACTGTTTTTT.

The CDR3 region is CASREGNYEQYF. The CDR3 nucleotides read TGTGCCAGCAGGGAGGGTAACTACGAGCAGTACTTC. The gene calls are TRBV6-5 and TRBJ2-7; possibly TRBD2 for D (6 bases). Trimming took 6 bases from V and 3 from J, leaving 9 bases between them. The CDR3 is made up of 12 amino acids. Germline V gives CDR1 MNHEY, CDR2 SVGAGI.

The chain uses TRBV27 and TRBJ2-3, with D possibly being TRBD2 (5 bases). This CDR3 spans 14 amino acids. The V and J ends lost 1 base and 5 bases respectively, with 10 bases between them. Germline values: CDR1 MNHEY, CDR2 SMNVEV (reference sequence). CDR3 protein: CASSLFGVLDTQYF. The CDR3 DNA reads as TGTGCCAGCAGTTTATTCGGGGTTCTAGATACGCAGTATTTT.

CDR3: CASSPPGLSYNEQFF. DNA of the CDR3: TGTGCCAGCAGTCCTCCGGGACTGTCCTACAATGAGCAGTTCTTC. V is TRBV6-5 and J is TRBJ2-1; maybe TRBD2 (6 bases). Germline CDR1 MNHEY, CDR2 SVGAGI. This CDR3 comprises 15 residues. V was pared by 5 bases and J by 1 base, with 12 bases between.

The gene calls are TRBV5-5 and TRBJ2-1, with 10 bases fitting TRBD2. V lost 3 bases to trimming and J lost 3 bases; unmatched junction nucleotides: 3. This CDR3 spans 15 amino acids. The germline gives CDR1 SGHKS, CDR2 YYEKEE (reference sequence). CDR3 amino acids: CASSSGTSVYNEQFF. The DNA for the CDR3 is TGTGCCAGCAGCTCGGGGACTAGCGTCTACAATGAGCAGTTCTTC. Full variable domain (outside the CDR3, taken from reference TRBV5-5 and TRBJ2-1): DAGVTQSPTHLIKTRGQQVTLRCSPISGHKSVSWYQQVLGQGPQFIFQYYEKEERGRGNFPDRFSARQFPNYSSELNVNALLLGDSALYLCASSSGTSVYNEQFFGPGTRLTVL.